The source of this T cell receptor (beta chain) is a study of CD8 T cells in Susac syndrome. An input of roughly 0.45 to 1 ug of RNA was subjected to reverse transcription using random hexamers. TCRdb ran MiXCR on the immunoSEQ multiplex PCR reads and lists one entry per CDR3 protein. The top ten clones hold roughly 0.31% of a sample with under 95,000 distinct CDR3 sequences, roughly 94% of them seen once. The CDR3 consists of 18 residues. Germline assignment: CDR1 KGHDR and CDR2 SFDVKD. Trimming cost V 2 bases and J 6 bases; bases outside gene matches: 15. This sequence was found in a human donor with Susac syndrome. The chain employs TRBV24-1 and TRBJ2-3; TRBD1 matches 8 bases. Specimen: CD4+ T cells from PBMCs. The CDR3 protein is CATSDSSFLQGALDTQYF. The CDR3 region has the DNA TGTGCCACCAGTGATTCGAGTTTCCTCCAGGGGGCCCTGGATACGCAGTATTTT.